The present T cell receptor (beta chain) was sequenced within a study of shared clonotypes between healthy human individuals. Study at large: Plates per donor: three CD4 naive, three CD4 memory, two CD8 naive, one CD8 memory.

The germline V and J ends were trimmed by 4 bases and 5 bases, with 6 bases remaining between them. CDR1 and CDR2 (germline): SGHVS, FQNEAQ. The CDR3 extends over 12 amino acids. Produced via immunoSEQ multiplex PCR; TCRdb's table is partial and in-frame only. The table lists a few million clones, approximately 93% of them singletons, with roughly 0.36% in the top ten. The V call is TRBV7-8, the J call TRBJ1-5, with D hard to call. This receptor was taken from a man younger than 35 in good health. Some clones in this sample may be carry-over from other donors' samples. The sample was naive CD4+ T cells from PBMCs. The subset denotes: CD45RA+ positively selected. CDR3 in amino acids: CASSWVDQPQHF. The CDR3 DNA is TGTGCCAGCAGCTGGGTCGATCAGCCCCAGCATTTT.